This is a list of T cell receptor beta chains from one sample in a study of T cells in Graves' hyperthyroidism and ophthalmopathy. In TCRdb, the multiplex PCR reads were re-called with MiXCR into one record per CDR3 protein. Seen here are under 300,000 distinct CDR3 sequences, about 15% observed once, and the top ten hold about an eighth. The sequencing sample was made of blood. The receptors were sampled from a woman aged 40 to 50 with Graves' hyperthyroidism that later progressed to Graves' ophthalmopathy. The CDR3 runs from the conserved cysteine through the conserved F or W. The D gene is left open where the match is weak. Expanded clones get a size class; other rows say once, few or many, or leave the size out.

length: 15; J: TRBJ2-5; D: -; size: few; V: TRBV19; CDR3: CASSSGTALQETQYF; DNA: TGTGCCAGTAGTAGCGGGACAGCCCTGCAAGAGACCCAGTACTTC
length: 13; J: TRBJ2-7; D: TRBD1; size: -; V: TRBV29-1; CDR3: CSVVRTGAYEQYF; DNA: TGCAGCGTTGTGAGGACAGGGGCCTACGAGCAGTACTTC
length: 16; J: TRBJ1-4; D: TRBD1; size: many; V: TRBV4-1; CDR3: CASSRGQGGTNEKLFF; DNA: TGCGCCAGCAGCCGCGGACAGGGAGGGACTAATGAAAAACTGTTTTTT
length: 12; J: TRBJ1-1; D: -; size: many; V: TRBV6-1; CDR3: CASSSPGTEAFF; DNA: TGTGCCAGCAGTTCACCAGGGACCGAAGCTTTCTTT
length: 15; J: TRBJ2-7; D: -; size: many; V: TRBV4-1; CDR3: CASSQGTGRSYEQYF; DNA: TGCGCCAGCAGCCAAGGTACAGGGAGGTCCTACGAGCAGTACTTC
length: 15; J: TRBJ2-2; D: -; size: many; V: TRBV3-1; CDR3: CASSLSPRGTGELFF; DNA: TGTGCCAGCAGCCTCAGCCCCCGGGGGACCGGGGAGCTGTTTTTT
length: 16; J: TRBJ2-1; D: TRBD1; size: many; V: TRBV9; CDR3: CASSRPGTGRYNEQFF; DNA: TGTGCCAGCAGCCGACCTGGGACAGGGAGATACAATGAGCAGTTCTTC
length: 12; J: TRBJ1-5; D: -; size: -; V: TRBV29-1; CDR3: CSAGGFNQPQHF; DNA: TGCAGCGCTGGGGGTTTCAATCAGCCCCAGCATTTT
length: 14; J: TRBJ2-1; D: -; size: many; V: TRBV11-2; CDR3: CASRTRPDVGEQFF; DNA: TGTGCCAGCAGAACCCGCCCTGATGTGGGTGAGCAGTTCTTC
length: 18; J: TRBJ1-3; D: -; size: many; V: TRBV6-5; CDR3: CASSYSGGGMSSGNTIYF; DNA: TGTGCCAGCAGTTACTCTGGTGGGGGAATGTCCTCTGGAAACACCATATATTTT
length: 14; J: TRBJ1-4; D: -; size: many; V: TRBV2; CDR3: CASSVTGLNEKLFF; DNA: TGTGCCAGCAGTGTTACAGGGCTCAATGAAAAACTGTTTTTT
length: 15; J: TRBJ1-2; D: TRBD1; size: many; V: TRBV4-1; CDR3: CASSQGGQGFGGYTF; DNA: TGCGCCAGCAGCCAAGGCGGACAGGGGTTTGGTGGCTACACCTTC
length: 14; J: TRBJ2-2; D: TRBD2; size: many; V: TRBV3-1; CDR3: CASSHREGREELFF; DNA: TGTGCCAGCAGCCACCGGGAGGGCCGTGAGGAGCTGTTTTTT
length: 15; J: TRBJ2-3; D: -; size: few; V: TRBV7-8; CDR3: CASSPTTPYTDTQYF; DNA: TGTGCCAGCAGCCCGACCACCCCATACACAGATACGCAGTATTTT
length: 16; J: TRBJ2-1; D: TRBD2; size: -; V: TRBV20-1; CDR3: CSAYPGASGESGEQFF; DNA: TGCAGTGCTTATCCTGGGGCTAGCGGAGAGTCGGGTGAGCAGTTCTTC
length: 16; J: TRBJ2-7; D: -; size: many; V: TRBV18; CDR3: CASSPTVGGPTYEQYF; DNA: TGTGCCAGCTCACCGACGGTAGGGGGGCCGACCTACGAGCAGTACTTC
length: 12; J: TRBJ2-7; D: -; size: many; V: TRBV20-1; CDR3: CSASGRTYEQYF; DNA: TGCAGTGCTAGCGGGAGAACCTACGAGCAGTACTTC
length: 12; J: TRBJ2-1; D: TRBD2; size: many; V: TRBV3-1; CDR3: CASSVQRDEQFF; DNA: TGTGCCAGCAGTGTCCAGCGGGACGAGCAGTTCTTC
length: 13; J: TRBJ1-5; D: -; size: many; V: TRBV19; CDR3: CASSIVPGQPQHF; DNA: TGTGCCAGTAGTATAGTTCCGGGCCAGCCCCAGCATTTT
length: 15; J: TRBJ2-5; D: TRBD1; size: many; V: TRBV6-1; CDR3: CASREDRGRGETQYF; DNA: TGTGCCAGCAGAGAGGACAGGGGAAGGGGGGAGACCCAGTACTTC
length: 14; J: TRBJ1-2; D: TRBD1; size: many; V: TRBV3-1; CDR3: CASSPGRQGYGYTF; DNA: TGTGCCAGCAGCCCCGGGAGACAGGGCTATGGCTACACCTTC
length: 15; J: TRBJ1-5; D: -; size: many; V: TRBV7-8; CDR3: CASSPFEWDNQPQHF; DNA: TGTGCCAGCAGCCCCTTCGAGTGGGACAATCAGCCCCAGCATTTT
length: 10; J: TRBJ2-5; D: -; size: many; V: TRBV27; CDR3: CASSLVTRYF; DNA: TGTGCCAGCAGTTTAGTGACCCGGTACTTC
length: 14; J: TRBJ2-5; D: TRBD1; size: many; V: TRBV28; CDR3: CASSPGGAGETQYF; DNA: TGTGCCAGCAGCCCAGGGGGCGCGGGAGAGACCCAGTACTTC
length: 16; J: TRBJ2-2; D: TRBD2; size: few; V: TRBV29-1; CDR3: CSVRPLAGENTGELFF; DNA: TGCAGCGTTCGCCCTCTAGCGGGGGAGAACACCGGGGAGCTGTTTTTT
length: 13; J: TRBJ2-5; D: -; size: many; V: TRBV20-1; CDR3: CSASSIPQETQYF; DNA: TGCAGTGCTTCGTCCATACCCCAAGAGACCCAGTACTTC
length: 15; J: TRBJ1-5; D: TRBD1; size: many; V: TRBV19; CDR3: CASSRPGQGYQPQHF; DNA: TGTGCCAGTAGTCGACCGGGACAGGGGTACCAGCCCCAGCATTTT
length: 11; J: TRBJ2-1; D: -; size: many; V: TRBV27; CDR3: CASSSRGEQFF; DNA: TGTGCCAGCAGTTCCCGGGGGGAGCAGTTCTTC
length: 15; J: TRBJ1-5; D: TRBD1; size: few; V: TRBV28; CDR3: CASSLSGTGFQPQHF; DNA: TGTGCCAGCAGTTTATCCGGGACAGGGTTTCAGCCCCAGCATTTT
length: 14; J: TRBJ1-6; D: -; size: -; V: TRBV19; CDR3: CASSWTALDRPLHF; DNA: TGTGCCAGTAGTTGGACCGCCCTCGATCGACCCCTCCACTTT
length: 14; J: TRBJ2-1; D: TRBD2; size: -; V: TRBV10-3; CDR3: CAIGLAASSYEQFF; DNA: TGTGCCATCGGGCTAGCGGCGAGCTCCTACGAGCAGTTCTTC
length: 13; J: TRBJ1-5; D: -; size: many; V: TRBV12-3/TRBV12-4; CDR3: CASSFQINQPQHF; DNA: TGTGCCAGCAGTTTCCAGATCAATCAGCCCCAGCATTTT
length: 20; J: TRBJ2-2; D: TRBD2; size: -; V: TRBV6-1; CDR3: CASTEYGLSGLAGGTGELFF; DNA: TGTGCCAGCACCGAGTACGGGTTATCCGGACTAGCGGGTGGCACCGGGGAGCTGTTTTTT
length: 15; J: TRBJ1-5; D: -; size: many; V: TRBV20-1; CDR3: CSVPERGRGNRPQHF; DNA: TGCAGTGTCCCCGAGCGGGGCAGGGGTAATCGGCCCCAGCATTTT
length: 14; J: TRBJ2-3; D: -; size: many; V: TRBV20-1; CDR3: CSARKITGTDTQYF; DNA: TGCAGTGCTAGAAAGATCACCGGGACAGATACGCAGTATTTT
length: 16; J: TRBJ2-1; D: TRBD2; size: many; V: TRBV6-1; CDR3: CASVRYAGLGLNEQFF; DNA: TGTGCCAGCGTTAGATACGCAGGACTAGGGCTCAATGAGCAGTTCTTC
length: 12; J: TRBJ2-5; D: -; size: many; V: TRBV7-8; CDR3: CASSLIAETQYF; DNA: TGTGCCAGCAGCTTAATTGCTGAGACCCAGTACTTC
length: 13; J: TRBJ2-1; D: -; size: -; V: TRBV7-3; CDR3: CASSSGLSNEQFF; DNA: TGTGCCAGCAGCTCGGGACTGAGCAATGAGCAGTTCTTC
length: 16; J: TRBJ2-1; D: TRBD1; size: many; V: TRBV28; CDR3: CASSENRGLFYNEQFF; DNA: TGTGCCAGCAGTGAAAACAGGGGGTTGTTTTACAATGAGCAGTTCTTC
length: 14; J: TRBJ2-7; D: -; size: many; V: TRBV7-9; CDR3: CASSRTQSSYEQYF; DNA: TGTGCCAGCAGCCGGACACAGAGCTCCTACGAGCAGTACTTC
length: 15; J: TRBJ2-1; D: TRBD1; size: many; V: TRBV25-1; CDR3: CASSPGQEFINEQFF; DNA: TGTGCCAGCAGCCCAGGACAGGAGTTCATCAATGAGCAGTTCTTC
length: 15; J: TRBJ2-2; D: -; size: few; V: TRBV19; CDR3: CASSMWQPNTGELFF; DNA: TGTGCCAGTAGTATGTGGCAGCCAAACACCGGGGAGCTGTTTTTT
length: 17; J: TRBJ1-1; D: -; size: many; V: TRBV19; CDR3: CASGPRTEQKWNTEAFF; DNA: TGTGCCAGTGGACCTCGGACAGAACAAAAATGGAACACTGAAGCTTTCTTT
length: 13; J: TRBJ1-5; D: -; size: -; V: TRBV20-1; CDR3: CSVATFSNQPQHF; DNA: TGCAGTGTTGCCACGTTTAGCAATCAGCCCCAGCATTTT
length: 14; J: TRBJ2-7; D: -; size: few; V: TRBV4-2; CDR3: CASSQDHWGYEQYF; DNA: TGTGCCAGCAGCCAAGATCACTGGGGCTACGAGCAGTACTTC
length: 14; J: TRBJ2-5; D: TRBD1; size: many; V: TRBV4-1; CDR3: CASSLGTAQETQYF; DNA: TGTGCCAGCAGCCTCGGGACAGCCCAAGAGACCCAGTACTTC
length: 16; J: TRBJ1-6; D: -; size: many; V: TRBV7-2; CDR3: CASSLGGPGEGSPLHF; DNA: TGTGCCAGCAGCTTGGGGGGACCAGGGGAAGGTTCACCCCTCCACTTT